This record covers a single T cell receptor (beta chain). This CDR3 region has 15 residues. Germline CDR1 reads PRHDT; CDR2 reads FYEKMQ (reference sequence). V lost 0 bases to trimming and J lost 6 bases; unmatched junction nucleotides: 7. This entry comes from a study of blood T cell repertoires in COVID-19. For the study at large: Specimens from acute and convalescent COVID-19 originated in the United States, Italy and Spain.

Authors' processing steps: Amplification of reference gene primers was used by the study to estimate nucleated cell counts. Only in-frame clones appear in the TCRdb table, and some are missing; sequencing was by immunoSEQ multiplex PCR. Clone size and the V and J calls come from that table; the DNA yielded D and trimming. The sample lists around 250,000 clones; around 90% were seen once. The sample taken for sequencing was peripheral blood. The rearrangement links TRBV13 to TRBJ1-2, with 7 bases lining up with TRBD1. The sequence came from a woman aged 60 to 75 with COVID-19, enrolled during active disease. CDR3 sequence reads: CASSLGSTRGNGYTF. DNA for the CDR3: TGTGCCAGCAGCTTAGGCAGTACCAGGGGGAATGGCTACACCTTC.